This TCR beta chain derives from a study of CD4+ T cells in melanoma. Here immunoSEQ multiplex PCR was the method, and the copy in TCRdb shows in-frame clones only, minus some. The sample shows 13,000 or so clones, 68% of them seen only once. The ends were cut back, 3 bases at V and 4 bases at J, with 8 bases in the middle. The V gene's germline CDR1 is SQVTM and CDR2 ANQGSEA. The CDR3 sequence is 12 residues long. This sequence joins TRBV29-1 and TRBJ2-3, with a possible D match to TRBD2 (6 bases). Input material: cells from a culture (not recorded whether cultured in vitro). The receptor comes from a human donor with melanoma. CDR3 DNA: TGCAGCGTTGACGGGGGATCAGATACGCAGTATTTT. Its protein is CSVDGGSDTQYF.